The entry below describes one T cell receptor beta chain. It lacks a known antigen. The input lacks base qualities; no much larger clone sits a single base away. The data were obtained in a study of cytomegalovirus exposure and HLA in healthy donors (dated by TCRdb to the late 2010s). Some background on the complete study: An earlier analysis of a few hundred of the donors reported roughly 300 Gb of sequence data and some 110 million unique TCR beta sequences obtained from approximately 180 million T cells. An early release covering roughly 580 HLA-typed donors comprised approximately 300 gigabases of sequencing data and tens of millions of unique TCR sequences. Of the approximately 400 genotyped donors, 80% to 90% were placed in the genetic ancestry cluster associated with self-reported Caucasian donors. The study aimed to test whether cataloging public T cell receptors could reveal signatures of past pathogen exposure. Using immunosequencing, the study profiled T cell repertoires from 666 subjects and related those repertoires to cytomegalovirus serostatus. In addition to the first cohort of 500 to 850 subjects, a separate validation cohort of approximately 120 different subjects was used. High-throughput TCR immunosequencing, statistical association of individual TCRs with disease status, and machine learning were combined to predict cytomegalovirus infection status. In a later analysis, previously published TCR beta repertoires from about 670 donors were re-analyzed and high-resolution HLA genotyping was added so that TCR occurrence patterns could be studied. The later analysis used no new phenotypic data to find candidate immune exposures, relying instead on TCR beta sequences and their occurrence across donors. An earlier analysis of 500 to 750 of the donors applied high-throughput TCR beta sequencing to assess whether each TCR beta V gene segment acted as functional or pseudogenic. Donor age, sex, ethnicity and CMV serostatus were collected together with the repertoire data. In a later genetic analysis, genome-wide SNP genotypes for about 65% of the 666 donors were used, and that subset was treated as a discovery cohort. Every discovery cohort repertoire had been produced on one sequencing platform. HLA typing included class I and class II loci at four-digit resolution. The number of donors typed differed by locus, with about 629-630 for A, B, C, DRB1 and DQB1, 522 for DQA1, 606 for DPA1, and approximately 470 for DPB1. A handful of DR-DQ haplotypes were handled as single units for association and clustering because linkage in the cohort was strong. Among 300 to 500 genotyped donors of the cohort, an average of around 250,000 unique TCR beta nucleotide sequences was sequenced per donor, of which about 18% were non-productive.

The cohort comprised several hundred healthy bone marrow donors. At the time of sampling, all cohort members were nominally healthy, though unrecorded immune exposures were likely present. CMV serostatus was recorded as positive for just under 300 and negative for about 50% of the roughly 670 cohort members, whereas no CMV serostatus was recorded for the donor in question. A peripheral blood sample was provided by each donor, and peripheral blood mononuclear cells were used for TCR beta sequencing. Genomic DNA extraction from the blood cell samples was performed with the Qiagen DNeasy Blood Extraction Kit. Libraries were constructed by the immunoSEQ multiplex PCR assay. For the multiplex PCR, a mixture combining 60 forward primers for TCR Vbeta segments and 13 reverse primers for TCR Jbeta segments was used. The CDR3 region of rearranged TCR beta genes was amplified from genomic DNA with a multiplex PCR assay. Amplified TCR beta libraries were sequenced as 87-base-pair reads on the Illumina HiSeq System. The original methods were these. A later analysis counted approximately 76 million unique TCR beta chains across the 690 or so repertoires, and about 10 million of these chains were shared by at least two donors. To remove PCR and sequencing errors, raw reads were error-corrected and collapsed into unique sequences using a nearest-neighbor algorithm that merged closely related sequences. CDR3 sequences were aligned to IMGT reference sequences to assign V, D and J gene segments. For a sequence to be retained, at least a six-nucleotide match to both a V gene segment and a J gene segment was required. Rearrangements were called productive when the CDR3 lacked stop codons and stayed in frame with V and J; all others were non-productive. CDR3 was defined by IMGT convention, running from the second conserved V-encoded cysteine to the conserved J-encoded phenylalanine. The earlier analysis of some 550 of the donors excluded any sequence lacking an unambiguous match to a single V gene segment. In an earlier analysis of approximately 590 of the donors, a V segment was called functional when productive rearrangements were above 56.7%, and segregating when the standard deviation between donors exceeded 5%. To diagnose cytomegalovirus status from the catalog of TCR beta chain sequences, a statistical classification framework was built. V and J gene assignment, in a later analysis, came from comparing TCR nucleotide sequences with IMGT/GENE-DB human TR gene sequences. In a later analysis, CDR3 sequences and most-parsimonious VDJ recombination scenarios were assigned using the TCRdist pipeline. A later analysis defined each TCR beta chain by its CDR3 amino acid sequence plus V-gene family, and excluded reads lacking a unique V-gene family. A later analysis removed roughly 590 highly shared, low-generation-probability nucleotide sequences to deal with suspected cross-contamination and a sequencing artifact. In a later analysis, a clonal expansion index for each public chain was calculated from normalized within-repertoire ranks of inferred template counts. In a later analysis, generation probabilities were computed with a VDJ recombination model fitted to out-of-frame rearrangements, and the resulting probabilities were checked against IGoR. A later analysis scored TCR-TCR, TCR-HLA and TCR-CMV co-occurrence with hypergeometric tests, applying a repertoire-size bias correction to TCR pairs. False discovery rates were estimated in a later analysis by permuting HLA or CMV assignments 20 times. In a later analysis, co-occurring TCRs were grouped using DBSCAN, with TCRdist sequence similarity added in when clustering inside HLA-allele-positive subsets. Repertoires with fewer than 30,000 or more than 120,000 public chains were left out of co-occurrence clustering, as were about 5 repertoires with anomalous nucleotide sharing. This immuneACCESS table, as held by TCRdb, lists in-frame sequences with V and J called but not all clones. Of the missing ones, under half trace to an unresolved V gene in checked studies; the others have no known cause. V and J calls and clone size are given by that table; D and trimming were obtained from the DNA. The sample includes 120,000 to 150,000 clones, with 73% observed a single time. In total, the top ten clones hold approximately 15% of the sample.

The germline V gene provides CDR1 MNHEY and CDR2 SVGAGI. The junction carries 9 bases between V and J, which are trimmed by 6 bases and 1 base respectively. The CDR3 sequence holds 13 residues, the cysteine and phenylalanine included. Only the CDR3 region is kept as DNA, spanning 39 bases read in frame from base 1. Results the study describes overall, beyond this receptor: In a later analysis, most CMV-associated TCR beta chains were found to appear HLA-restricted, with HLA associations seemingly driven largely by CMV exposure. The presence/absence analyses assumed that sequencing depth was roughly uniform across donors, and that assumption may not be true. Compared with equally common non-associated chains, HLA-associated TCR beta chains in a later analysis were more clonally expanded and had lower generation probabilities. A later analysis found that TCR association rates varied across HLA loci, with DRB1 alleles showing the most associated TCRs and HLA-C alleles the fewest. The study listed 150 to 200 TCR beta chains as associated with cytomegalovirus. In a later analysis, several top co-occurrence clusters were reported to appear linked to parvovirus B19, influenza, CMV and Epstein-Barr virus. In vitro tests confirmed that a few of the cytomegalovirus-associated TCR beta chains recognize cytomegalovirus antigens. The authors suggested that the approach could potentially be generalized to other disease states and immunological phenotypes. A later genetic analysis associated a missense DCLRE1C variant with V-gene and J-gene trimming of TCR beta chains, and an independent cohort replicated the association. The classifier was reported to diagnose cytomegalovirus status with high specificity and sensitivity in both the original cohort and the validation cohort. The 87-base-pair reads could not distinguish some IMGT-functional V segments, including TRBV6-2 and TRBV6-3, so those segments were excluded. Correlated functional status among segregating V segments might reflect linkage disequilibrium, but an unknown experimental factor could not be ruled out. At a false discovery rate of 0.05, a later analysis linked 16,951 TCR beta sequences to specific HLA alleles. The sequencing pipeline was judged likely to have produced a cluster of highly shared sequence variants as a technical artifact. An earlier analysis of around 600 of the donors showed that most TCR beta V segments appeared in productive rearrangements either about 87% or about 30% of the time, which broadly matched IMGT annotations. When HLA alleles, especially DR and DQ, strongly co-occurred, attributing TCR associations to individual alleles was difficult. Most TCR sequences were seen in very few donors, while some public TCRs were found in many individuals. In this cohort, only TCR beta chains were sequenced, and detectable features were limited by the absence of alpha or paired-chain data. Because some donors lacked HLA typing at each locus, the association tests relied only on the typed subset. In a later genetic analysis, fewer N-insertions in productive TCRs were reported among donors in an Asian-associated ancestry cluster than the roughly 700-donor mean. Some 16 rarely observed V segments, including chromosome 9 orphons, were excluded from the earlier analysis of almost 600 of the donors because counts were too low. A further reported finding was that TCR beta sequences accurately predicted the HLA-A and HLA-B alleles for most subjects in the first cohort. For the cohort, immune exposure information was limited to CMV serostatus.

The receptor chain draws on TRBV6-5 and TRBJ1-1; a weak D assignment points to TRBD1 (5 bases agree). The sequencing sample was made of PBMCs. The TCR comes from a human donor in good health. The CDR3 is CASRGQANTEAFF. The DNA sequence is TGTGCCAGCAGGGGGCAAGCGAACACTGAAGCTTTCTTT.